These 25 T cell receptor beta chains originate from one sample sequenced in a study of shared clonotypes between healthy human individuals. The data were produced by immunoSEQ multiplex PCR, yet TCRdb's version contains in-frame clones alone and is incomplete. The top ten hold roughly 0.4% of the sample, which has some 1,600,000 clones, 95% to 99% seen once. Sequenced: naive CD4+ T cells sorted from blood. As for subset: CD45RA+ positively selected. These receptors all come from a man aged 25 to 40 in good health.

This clone was detected once. The V and J genes are TRBV5-1 and TRBJ2-1; 11 nucleotides align to TRBD2. The CDR3 sequence is 15 residues long. Germline loops: CDR1 SGHRS, CDR2 YFSETQ. The V gene end was trimmed by 6 bases and the J gene end by 11 bases; junction bases not matched to a gene: 13. The CDR3 DNA reads TGCGCCAGCAATGGTAGCGGGAGGGCCAAATATCAGCAGTTCTTC. Encoded protein: CASNGSGRAKYQQFF.

The J gene is TRBJ2-1, the V gene TRBV5-4; 8 nucleotides align to TRBD2. The CDR3 has 16 amino acids. Germline CDR1 and CDR2: SGHNT and YYREEE (reference sequence). V was clipped by 0 bases and J by 4 bases; unmatched bases: 6. CDR3 in amino acids: CASSLVAGGPYNEQFF. The CDR3 bases are TGTGCCAGCAGCTTGGTGGCGGGAGGCCCTTACAATGAGCAGTTCTTC.

The J gene is TRBJ1-2, the V gene TRBV25-1; D gene uncertain. Germline-derived CDR1 and CDR2 are MGHDK and SYGVNS. CDR3 length equals 12 residues. Trimming stripped 4 bases from V and 6 bases from J, with 9 bases between. The CDR3 coding sequence is TGTGCCAGCAGTGTTCTCCCAGATGGCTACACCTTC. It yields the protein CASSVLPDGYTF.

The gene calls are TRBV25-1 and TRBJ2-1; maybe TRBD2 (6 bases). Trimming took 6 bases from V and 5 from J, leaving 8 bases between them. The CDR3 loop spans 12 amino acids. The germline gives CDR1 MGHDK, CDR2 SYGVNS. Here the CDR3 DNA reads TGTGCCAGCAGGGCGGGGAACAATGAGCAGTTCTTC. Translating it yields CASRAGNNEQFF. Full variable domain (rest looked up from reference TRBV25-1 and TRBJ2-1): EADIYQTPRYLVIGTGKKITLECSQTMGHDKMYWYQQDPGMELHLIHYSYGVNSTEKGDLSSESTVSRIRTEHFPLTLESARPSHTSQYLCASRAGNNEQFFGPGTRLTVL.

The chain is built from TRBV9 and TRBJ1-5; 8 bases fit TRBD1. J lost 0 bases, V lost 4 bases, and 3 bases had no gene match. CDR1 SGDLS and CDR2 YYNGEE come from the germline V gene. This CDR3 is 15 amino acids long. This CDR3 reads CASSPGTGSNQPQHF. The CDR3 DNA sequence: TGTGCCAGCAGCCCAGGGACAGGTAGCAATCAGCCCCAGCATTTT.

The J gene is TRBJ1-2, the V gene TRBV6-5, with TRBD1 identical over 7 bases. J gave up 8 bases and V 5 bases, and 5 bases lay outside the gene matches. CDR1 is MNHEY, CDR2 SVGAGI, per germline. The CDR3 is 12 residues long. Written as DNA, the CDR3 is TGTGCCAGCAGTCTAGGGGGCTTAGGCTACACCTTC. It codes for CASSLGGLGYTF.

The genes are TRBV5-4 and TRBJ2-4; D perhaps matches TRBD1 (5 bases). Trimming removed 2 bases from V and 7 bases from J, with 13 bases in between. The CDR3 contains 14 residues. Germline CDR1 reads SGHNT; CDR2 reads YYREEE (reference sequence). The CDR3 protein is CASSLTAGLNIQYF. In nucleotides, the CDR3 is TGTGCCAGCAGCTTAACGGCAGGGCTTAACATTCAGTACTTC.

The rearrangement links TRBV11-2 to TRBJ2-5, with TRBD1 identical over 8 bases. Germline V gene sequence: CDR1 SGHAT, CDR2 FQNNGV. The CDR3 has 15 amino acids. Trimming at V came to 6 bases and at J to 1 base, leaving 7 bases not matched to a gene. The CDR3 nucleotides are TGTGCCAGCAGGACGACAGGGGCAAGCCAAGAGACCCAGTACTTC. It is translated as CASRTTGASQETQYF. Using reference TRBV11-2 and TRBJ2-5 for the parts outside the CDR3, the full variable domain is EAGVAQSPRYKIIEKRQSVAFWCNPISGHATLYWYQQILGQGPKLLIQFQNNGVVDDSQLPKDRFSAERLKGVDSTLKIQPAKLEDSAVYLCASRTTGASQETQYFGPGTRLLVL.

The genes are TRBV5-1 and TRBJ2-1; TRBD1 aligns across 8 bases. The J segment lost 4 bases and the V segment lost 4 bases, leaving 7 bases of the junction unmatched. Germline CDR1 reads SGHRS; CDR2 reads YFSETQ. The CDR3 consists of 15 residues. The CDR3 sequence is CASSQTGERYNEQFF. The CDR3 bases are TGCGCCAGCAGCCAGACAGGGGAGCGATACAATGAGCAGTTCTTC.

The genes are TRBV5-1 and TRBJ2-2; D gene unclear. Trimming pared 4 bases from V and 2 bases from J, leaving 6 bases between. The germline V gene encodes CDR1 SGHRS and CDR2 YFSETQ. This CDR3 is 13 amino acids long. CDR3 nucleotide sequence: TGCGCCAGCAGCCAGCGTAACACCGGGGAGCTGTTTTTT. It specifies CASSQRNTGELFF.

The chain carries TRBV2 and TRBJ1-4; D ambiguous. The germline V and J ends were trimmed by 2 bases and 10 bases, with 11 bases remaining between them. CDR3 length: 13 residues. The germline V gene has CDR1 SNHLY and CDR2 FYNNEI. CDR3 protein: CASSESGEGKLFF. CDR3 DNA sequence: TGTGCCAGCAGTGAATCAGGAGAGGGAAAACTGTTTTTT.

The CDR3 nucleotides are TGCAGCGCGCCCAGGGGGGGATACAATGAGCAGTTCTTC. It translates to CSAPRGGYNEQFF. The chain combines TRBV29-1 with TRBJ2-1; perhaps D is TRBD1 or TRBD2 (7 bases each). Germline V lookup: CDR1 SQVTM, CDR2 ANQGSEA. V lost 7 bases and J 4 bases, leaving 14 bases between the germline ends. This CDR3 comprises 13 residues.

J is TRBJ1-1 and V is TRBV28; D gene ambiguous. The V end was cut by 5 bases, the J end by 7 bases, with 11 bases between. Germline V gene data show CDR1 as MDHEN and CDR2 as SYDVKM. The CDR3 is 12 amino acids. Written as DNA, the CDR3 is TGTGCCAGCAGTGCTTTCGTCCGTGAAGCTTTCTTT. Translating gives CASSAFVREAFF.

The chain recombines TRBV5-1 with TRBJ2-7; D unclear. V was pared by 1 base and J by 3 bases, with 14 bases between. Germline values: CDR1 SGHRS, CDR2 YFSETQ. The CDR3 is 15 residues long. CDR3 sequence: CASSLLSDSLYEQYF. CDR3 nucleotide sequence: TGCGCCAGCAGCTTGTTGAGCGATAGCCTCTACGAGCAGTACTTC.

The J gene is TRBJ2-1, the V gene TRBV7-2; no clear D. The V end lost 10 bases, the J end lost 7 bases, and 17 bases lay between the germline ends. The CDR3 consists of 13 residues. Germline CDR1 SGHTA, CDR2 FQGNSA. CDR3 DNA: TGTGCCATAAATGACGACTCCAGGAATGAGCAGTTCTTC. Translated: CAINDDSRNEQFF.

This chain joins TRBV27 and TRBJ2-7; TRBD2 matches at 13 bases. Germline V lookup: CDR1 MNHEY, CDR2 SMNVEV (reference sequence). There are 16 residues in the CDR3. The V and J ends lost 4 bases and 3 bases, in that order; junction bases with no gene match: 6. CDR3 DNA: TGTGCCAGCAGTTCGGGACTAGCGGGATTAGGCTACGAGCAGTACTTC. It codes for CASSSGLAGLGYEQYF.

The chain joins TRBV18 to TRBJ2-1; 11 positions agree with TRBD1. The J segment lost 7 bases and the V segment lost 4 bases, leaving 9 bases of the junction unmatched. The CDR3 runs 16 residues. CDR1 KGHSH and CDR2 LQKENI come from the germline V gene. The CDR3 region has the DNA TGTGCCAGCTCACAGACCGGGACAGGGGGGTATAATGAGCAGTTCTTC. It encodes CASSQTGTGGYNEQFF.

This chain joins TRBV7-8 and TRBJ2-7; 8 nucleotides agree with TRBD1. Germline values: CDR1 SGHVS, CDR2 FQNEAQ. V trimming: 5 bases; J trimming: 3 bases; junction bases outside the gene matches: 12. The CDR3 is 16 amino acids. CDR3 in DNA: TGTGCCAGCAGCCCAAAGAGGGACAGGCCGAACTACGAGCAGTACTTC. Translation: CASSPKRDRPNYEQYF.

This clone was seen a few times. The V gene is TRBV6-1, the J gene TRBJ2-3; no firm D call. Germline-derived CDR1 and CDR2 are MNHNS and SASEGT. The CDR3 has 12 residues. Trimming cost V 9 bases and J 1 base, with 8 bases left between them. CDR3 sequence: CASRWGTDTQYF. DNA of the CDR3: TGTGCCAGTCGTTGGGGCACAGATACGCAGTATTTT.

The chain joins TRBV7-9 to TRBJ1-4; TRBD1 might be the D (5 bases). Looked up from germline, CDR1 is SEHNR and CDR2 is FQNEAQ (reference sequence). Deletions cut 5 bases from V and 7 bases from J, with 14 bases between. This CDR3 has 14 amino acids. CDR3 residues: CASSATRGTEKLFF. The CDR3 DNA reads as TGTGCCAGCAGCGCCACCCGGGGGACTGAAAAACTGTTTTTT.

This clone was recorded once. The gene calls are TRBV14 and TRBJ2-1; TRBD2 agrees at 7 bases. CDR3 length equals 17 residues. Trimming removed 3 bases from V and 6 bases from J; junction bases left unmatched: 14. Germline CDR1 and CDR2: SGHDN and FVKESK. The CDR3 protein is CASSHEIVGGPLNEQFF. Here the CDR3 DNA reads TGTGCCAGCAGCCATGAGATAGTGGGAGGGCCCCTCAATGAGCAGTTCTTC.

The CDR3, as DNA: TGTGCCAGCAGACGGACTAGCGGATCAGATACGCAGTATTTT. It specifies CASRRTSGSDTQYF. The V call is TRBV7-6, the J call TRBJ2-3, with 10 bases fitting TRBD2. This CDR3 comprises 14 residues. CDR1 and CDR2 (germline): SGHVS, FNYEAQ. The ends lost 6 bases at V and 4 bases at J; junction bases unmatched: 4. The entire variable domain, with the rest obtained from reference TRBV7-6 and TRBJ2-3, is as follows: GAGVSQSPRYKVTKRGQDVALRCDPISGHVSLYWYRQALGQGPEFLTYFNYEAQQDKSGLPNDRFSAERPEGSISTLTIQRTEQRDSAMYRCASRRTSGSDTQYFGPGTRLTVL.

The chain employs TRBV2 and TRBJ2-3; possible D gene TRBD1, 8 bases. V shed 7 bases and J shed 9 bases, with 14 bases lying between them. The CDR3 is 12 residues long. CDR1 is SNHLY and CDR2 is FYNNEI in the germline V gene. The CDR3 reads CASKTGEGTQYF. The CDR3, as DNA: TGTGCCAGCAAGACAGGGGAGGGGACGCAGTATTTT.

This chain connects TRBV18 to TRBJ1-5; TRBD1 might be the D (6 bases). Per germline, CDR1 KGHSH and CDR2 LQKENI. The CDR3 contains 16 residues. V shed 5 bases and J shed 4 bases, with 18 bases lying between them. The CDR3 here is CASSALGGARNQPQHF. The CDR3 nucleotides read TGTGCCAGCTCAGCCCTAGGGGGGGCGAGGAATCAGCCCCAGCATTTT.

This chain connects TRBV7-2 to TRBJ2-4; D remains unclear. Germline V lookup: CDR1 SGHTA, CDR2 FQGNSA. Trimming removed 2 bases from V and 7 bases from J, with 12 bases in between. This CDR3 has 14 residues. CDR3 bases: TGTGCCAGCAGCTTAATTGGCCAGTATAACATTCAGTACTTC. Translating gives CASSLIGQYNIQYF.